This TCR beta chain is from a study of OX40 agonist ivuxolimab in advanced cancers. Study context: Anti-PD-1, anti-PD-L1 or anti-CTLA-4 therapy given earlier was allowed, and 35% to 50% had some. Three partial responders included one hepatocellular carcinoma patient and two cutaneous melanoma patients.

This clone was seen only a few times. Its antigen is unidentified. The assay was immunoSEQ multiplex PCR, and TCRdb's table has in-frame clones only and misses some. The sample includes approximately 61,000 clones, roughly nine tenths of them seen just once. Exclusion of a patient followed from autoimmune disease history or systemic immunosuppression. Whole-study findings and limits: The expanded peripheral T cells' antigen specificity was not determined.

The sample in question was CD4+ or CD8+ T cells sorted from blood, obtained in a trial of the OX40 agonist ivuxolimab. This clonotype was sampled from an adult with an advanced solid tumor such as melanoma, head and neck, liver or kidney cancer.

This chain's CDR3 is CASSSLPTRAYGYTF. The CDR3 coding sequence is TGTGCCAGCAGTAGCCTCCCGACCCGGGCCTATGGCTACACCTTC. The V gene is TRBV28, the J gene TRBJ1-2; D uncertain. V lost 5 bases, J lost 4 bases, and 17 bases lay in between. This CDR3 comprises 15 residues. The germline V gene has CDR1 MDHEN and CDR2 SYDVKM.